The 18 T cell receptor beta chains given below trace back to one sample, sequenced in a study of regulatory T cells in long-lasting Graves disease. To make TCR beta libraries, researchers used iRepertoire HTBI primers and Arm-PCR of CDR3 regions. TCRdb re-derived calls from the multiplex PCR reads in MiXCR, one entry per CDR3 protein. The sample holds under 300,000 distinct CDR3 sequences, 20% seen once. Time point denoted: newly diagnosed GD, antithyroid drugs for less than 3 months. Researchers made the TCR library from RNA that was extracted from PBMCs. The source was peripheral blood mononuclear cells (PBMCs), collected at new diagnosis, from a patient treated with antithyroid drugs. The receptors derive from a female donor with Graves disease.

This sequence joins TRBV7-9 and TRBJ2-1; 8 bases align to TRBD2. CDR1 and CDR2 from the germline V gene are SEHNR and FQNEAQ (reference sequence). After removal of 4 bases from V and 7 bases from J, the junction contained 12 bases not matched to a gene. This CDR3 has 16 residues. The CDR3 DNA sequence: TGTGCCAGCAGCTCAGAGTGGGACGGACTAGCAAATGAGCAGTTCTTC. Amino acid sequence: CASSSEWDGLANEQFF. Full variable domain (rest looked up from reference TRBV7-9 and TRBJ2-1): DTGVSQNPRHKITKRGQNVTFRCDPISEHNRLYWYRQTLGQGPEFLTYFQNEAQLEKSRLLSDRFSAERPKGSFSTLEIQRTEQGDSAMYLCASSSEWDGLANEQFFGPGTRLTVL.

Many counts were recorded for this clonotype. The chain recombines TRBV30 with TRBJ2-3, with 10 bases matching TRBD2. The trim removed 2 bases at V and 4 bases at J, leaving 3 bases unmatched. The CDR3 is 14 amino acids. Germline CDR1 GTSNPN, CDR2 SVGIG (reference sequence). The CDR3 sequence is CAWSTSGNADTQYF. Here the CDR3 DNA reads TGTGCCTGGAGTACTAGCGGGAACGCAGATACGCAGTATTTT.

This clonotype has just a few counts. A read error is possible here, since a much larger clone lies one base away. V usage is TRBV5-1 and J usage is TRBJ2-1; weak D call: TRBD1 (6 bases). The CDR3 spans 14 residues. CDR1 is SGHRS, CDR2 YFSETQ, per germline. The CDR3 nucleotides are TGCGCCGGCAGCCAGGGACACGCCGACAATGAGCAGTTCTTC. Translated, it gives CAGSQGHADNEQFF. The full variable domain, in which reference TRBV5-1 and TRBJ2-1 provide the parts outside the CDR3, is KAGVTQTPRYLIKTRGQQVTLSCSPISGHRSVSWYQQTPGQGLQFLFEYFSETQRNKGNFPGRFSGRQFSNSRSEMNVSTLELGDSALYLCAGSQGHADNEQFFGPGTRLTVL.

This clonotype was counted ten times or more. The CDR3 nucleotides are TGTGCCAGCAGTTACTCAGGGATGAAAAGTTATGGCTACACCTTC. Translating gives CASSYSGMKSYGYTF. The chain joins TRBV6-5 to TRBJ1-2, with D hard to call. The CDR3 contains 15 residues. V was shortened by 0 bases and J by 5 bases, with 13 bases between the two germline ends. The germline V gene has CDR1 MNHEY and CDR2 SVGAGI.

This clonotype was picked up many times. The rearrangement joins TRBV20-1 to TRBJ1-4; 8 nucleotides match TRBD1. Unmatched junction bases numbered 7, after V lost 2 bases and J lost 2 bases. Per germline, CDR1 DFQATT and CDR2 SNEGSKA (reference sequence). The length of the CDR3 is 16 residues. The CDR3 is CSARTGGRSTNEKLFF. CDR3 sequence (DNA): TGCAGTGCTAGAACAGGGGGACGATCTACTAATGAAAAACTGTTTTTT.

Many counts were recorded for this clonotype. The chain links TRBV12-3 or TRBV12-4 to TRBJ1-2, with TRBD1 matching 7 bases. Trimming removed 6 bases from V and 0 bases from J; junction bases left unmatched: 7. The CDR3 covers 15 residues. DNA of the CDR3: TGTGCCAGCAGACCGACAGGGACGGCTAACTATGGCTACACCTTC. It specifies CASRPTGTANYGYTF.

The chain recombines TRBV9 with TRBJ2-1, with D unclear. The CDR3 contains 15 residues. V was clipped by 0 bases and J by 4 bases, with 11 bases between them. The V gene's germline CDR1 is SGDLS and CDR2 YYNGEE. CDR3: CASSVDGSRYNEQFF. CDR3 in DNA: TGTGCCAGCAGCGTAGATGGCTCTAGATACAATGAGCAGTTCTTC.

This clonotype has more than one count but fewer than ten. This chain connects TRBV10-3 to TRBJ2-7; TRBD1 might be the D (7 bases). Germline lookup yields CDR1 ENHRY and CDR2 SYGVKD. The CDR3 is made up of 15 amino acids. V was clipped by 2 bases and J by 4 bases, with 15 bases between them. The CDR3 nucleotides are TGTGCCATCAGTGAGCGACAGGGCCGGGGGTACGAGCAGTACTTC. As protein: CAISERQGRGYEQYF.

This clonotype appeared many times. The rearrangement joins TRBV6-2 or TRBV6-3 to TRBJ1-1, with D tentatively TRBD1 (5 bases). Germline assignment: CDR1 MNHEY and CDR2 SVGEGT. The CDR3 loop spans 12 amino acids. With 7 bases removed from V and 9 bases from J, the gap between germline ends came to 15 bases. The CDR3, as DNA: TGTGCCAGCATAGGAGCAGGGTCCCAAGCTTTCTTT. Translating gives CASIGAGSQAFF.

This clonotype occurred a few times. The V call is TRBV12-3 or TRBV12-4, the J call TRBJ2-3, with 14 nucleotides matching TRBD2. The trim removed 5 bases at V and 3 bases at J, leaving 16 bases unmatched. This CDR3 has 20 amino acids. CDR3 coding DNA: TGTGCCAGCAGTCCACTTCCGGGACTAGCGGGAGTGGCTAGTACAGATACGCAGTATTTT. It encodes CASSPLPGLAGVASTDTQYF.

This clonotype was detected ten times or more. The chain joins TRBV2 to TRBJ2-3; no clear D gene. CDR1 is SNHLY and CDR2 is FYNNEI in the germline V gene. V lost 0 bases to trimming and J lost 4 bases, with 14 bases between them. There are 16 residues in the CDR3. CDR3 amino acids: CASSEARQTQSDTQYF. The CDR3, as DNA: TGTGCCAGCAGTGAAGCGCGCCAGACCCAGTCAGATACGCAGTATTTT.

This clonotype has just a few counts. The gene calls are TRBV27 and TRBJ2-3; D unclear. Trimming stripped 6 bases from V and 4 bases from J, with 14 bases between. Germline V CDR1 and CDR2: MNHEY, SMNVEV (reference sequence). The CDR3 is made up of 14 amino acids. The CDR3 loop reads CASRGGIGPDTQYF. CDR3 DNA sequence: TGTGCCAGCAGAGGCGGTATTGGCCCAGATACGCAGTATTTT.

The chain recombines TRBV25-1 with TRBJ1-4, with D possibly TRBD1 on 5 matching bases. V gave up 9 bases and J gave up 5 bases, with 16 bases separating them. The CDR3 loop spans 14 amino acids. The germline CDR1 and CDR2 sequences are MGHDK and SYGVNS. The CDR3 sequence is CASATSTVNEKLFF. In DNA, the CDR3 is TGTGCCAGTGCGACCTCGACAGTGAATGAAAAACTGTTTTTT.

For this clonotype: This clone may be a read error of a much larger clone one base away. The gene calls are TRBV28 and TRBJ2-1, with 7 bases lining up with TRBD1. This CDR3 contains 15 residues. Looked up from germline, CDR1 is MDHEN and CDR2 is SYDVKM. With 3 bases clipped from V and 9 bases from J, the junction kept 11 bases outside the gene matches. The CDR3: CASSFYRGMDGEQFF. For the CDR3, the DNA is TGTGCCAGCAGTTTTTACAGGGGCATGGATGGTGAGCAGTTCTTC.

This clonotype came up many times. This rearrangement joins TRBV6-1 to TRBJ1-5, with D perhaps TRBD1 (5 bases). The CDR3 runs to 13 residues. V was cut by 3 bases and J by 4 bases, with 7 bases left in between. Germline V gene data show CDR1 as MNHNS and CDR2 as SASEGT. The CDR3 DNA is TGTGCCAGCAGTGATGGGGGAAATCAGCCCCAGCATTTT. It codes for CASSDGGNQPQHF.

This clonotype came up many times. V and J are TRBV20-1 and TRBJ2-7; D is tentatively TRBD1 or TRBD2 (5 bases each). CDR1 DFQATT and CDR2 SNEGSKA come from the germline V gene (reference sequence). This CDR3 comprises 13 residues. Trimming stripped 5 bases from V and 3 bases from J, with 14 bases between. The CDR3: CSAPRGGYYEQYF. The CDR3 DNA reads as TGCAGTGCTCCCCGGGGCGGGTACTACGAGCAGTACTTC.

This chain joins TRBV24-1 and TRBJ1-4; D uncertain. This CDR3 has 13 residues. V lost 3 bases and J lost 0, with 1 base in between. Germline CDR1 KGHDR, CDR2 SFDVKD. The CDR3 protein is CATSDATNEKLFF. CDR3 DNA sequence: TGTGCCACCAGTGATGCAACTAATGAAAAACTGTTTTTT.

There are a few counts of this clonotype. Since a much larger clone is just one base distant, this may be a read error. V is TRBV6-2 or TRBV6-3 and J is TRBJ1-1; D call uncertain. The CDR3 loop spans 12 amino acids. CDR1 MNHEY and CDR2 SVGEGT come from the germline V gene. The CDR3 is CVSQHPGAEAFF. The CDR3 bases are TGTGTCAGCCAACACCCCGGCGCTGAAGCTTTCTTT.